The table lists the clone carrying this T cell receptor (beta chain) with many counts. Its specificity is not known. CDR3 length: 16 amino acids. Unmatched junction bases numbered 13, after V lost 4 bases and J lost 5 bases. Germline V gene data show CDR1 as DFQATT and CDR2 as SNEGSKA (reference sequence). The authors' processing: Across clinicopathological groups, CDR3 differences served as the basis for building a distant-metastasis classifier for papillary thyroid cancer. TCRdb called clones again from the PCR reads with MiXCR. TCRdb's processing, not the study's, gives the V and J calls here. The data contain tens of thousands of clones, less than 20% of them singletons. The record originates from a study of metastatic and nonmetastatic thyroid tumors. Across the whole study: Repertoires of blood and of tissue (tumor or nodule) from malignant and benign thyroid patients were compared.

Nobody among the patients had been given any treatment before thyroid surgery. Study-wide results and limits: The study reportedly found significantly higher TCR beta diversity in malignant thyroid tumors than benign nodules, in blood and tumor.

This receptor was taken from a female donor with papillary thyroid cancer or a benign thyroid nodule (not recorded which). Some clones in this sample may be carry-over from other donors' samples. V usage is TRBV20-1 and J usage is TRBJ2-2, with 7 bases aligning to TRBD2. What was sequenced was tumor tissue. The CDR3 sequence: CSATPPGLPFTGELFF. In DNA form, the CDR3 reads TGCAGTGCTACACCTCCGGGACTACCTTTTACCGGGGAGCTGTTTTTT.